A selection of T cell receptor beta chains follows, all from one sample in a study of blood T cell repertoires in COVID-19. Profiling relied on immunoSEQ multiplex PCR, and the TCRdb table lists in-frame clones only, not all of them. The profile covers 80,000 to 95,000 clones, with roughly 88% appearing a single time and 6% to 8% taken by the ten largest. What was sequenced was peripheral blood. Receptor source: a man aged 65 to 79 with acute or convalescent COVID-19. Both conserved end residues are part of each CDR3. A D gene is named only where the DNA matches it firmly. Only some rows state a clone size, as once, few, many or a class for expanded clones.

j_call clone_size v_call d_call cdr3_nt cdr3_aa
TRBJ1-5 . TRBV19 . TGTGCCAGTAGCTTAGACACGCCTAGCAATCAGCCCCAGCATTTT CASSLDTPSNQPQHF
TRBJ2-6 few TRBV15 . TGTGCCACCAGCAGAGTCCTACCTGGGGCCAACGTCCTGACTTTC CATSRVLPGANVLTF
TRBJ1-4 . TRBV6-5 . TGTGCCAGCAGTTACAAAACAGGACGAGAAAAACTGTTTTTT CASSYKTGREKLFF
TRBJ2-6 . TRBV6-2/TRBV6-3 . TGTGCCAGCAGTTACAGGGGTGGGGCCAACGTCCTGACTTTC CASSYRGGANVLTF
TRBJ2-3 . TRBV5-4 TRBD2 TGTGCCAGCAGCGCGGGGGCTAGCGGGAGGGCCGTCACAGATACGCAGTATTTT CASSAGASGRAVTDTQYF
TRBJ1-3 . TRBV28 TRBD1 TGTGCCAGCAGTTTTGGCTGGTCCAGGGGGCGTGCTGGAAACACCATATATTTT CASSFGWSRGRAGNTIYF
TRBJ1-1 . TRBV3-1/TRBV3-2 . TGTGCCAGCAGCCAAGATACAGGGCTTGAAGCTTTCTTT CASSQDTGLEAFF
TRBJ2-1 once TRBV5-4 . TGTGCCAGCAGCTTGGAACTGAGCTCCTACAATGAGCAGTTCTTC CASSLELSSYNEQFF
TRBJ2-1 . TRBV5-1 . TGCGCCAGCAGCTTGGTCCGCGGGCCCTACAATGAGCAGTTCTTC CASSLVRGPYNEQFF
TRBJ1-4 . TRBV28 TRBD1 TGTGCCAGCAGTTTAGAGGGGGCTCATGAAAAACTGTTTTTT CASSLEGAHEKLFF
TRBJ1-1 . TRBV9 TRBD1 TGTGCCAGCAGCGCAGGGGGGAGCACTGAAGCTTTCTTT CASSAGGSTEAFF
TRBJ2-7 . TRBV7-2 . TGTGCCAGCAGCGGGCGGAGGGGTCTAGCCCACGAGCAGTACTTC CASSGRRGLAHEQYF